This entry describes one T cell receptor beta chain. Enrolled during active infection, Seattle patients were then followed longitudinally. This sample stems from a study of blood T cell repertoires in COVID-19. Study information: There were acute and convalescent COVID-19 samples, and they came from the United States, Italy and Spain. T cells, B-cell-depleted T cells, or PBMCs supplied cDNA or gDNA.

In the original analysis: Estimated nucleated cell counts came from reference gene primer amplification. Using immunoSEQ multiplex PCR, the repertoire was profiled, and TCRdb retains in-frame clones only, with some absent. The V and J calls and clone size are taken from that table; D and trimming were inferred from the DNA. The sample records under 250,000 clones, about nine tenths being singletons. Specimen: peripheral blood. The TCR sequence derives from a man between 50 and 59 years old with COVID-19, enrolled during active disease.

CDR3 DNA: TGCGCCAGCAGCGGTGCAGGGACAGGGGGGAACATTCAGTACTTC. Residues: CASSGAGTGGNIQYF. The V gene is TRBV5-1, the J gene TRBJ2-4; 11 bases align to TRBD1. After removal of 4 bases from V and 7 bases from J, the junction contained 7 bases not matched to a gene. This CDR3 is 15 amino acids long. CDR1 and CDR2 from the germline V gene are SGHRS and YFSETQ.